The 5 T cell receptor beta chains given below trace back to one sample, sequenced in a study of somatic mutations in cytotoxic T cells in rheumatoid arthritis. Measured with immunoSEQ multiplex PCR; TCRdb has only the in-frame clones, and not every one. The table includes roughly 11,000 clones, 70% to 85% detected once. The sequencing sample was made of CD8+ T cells sorted from blood. These receptors came from a woman aged 35 to 49 in good health.

There are a few counts of this clone. The identical CDR3 is also encoded by other nucleotide sequences in the sample. The V and J genes are TRBV15 and TRBJ1-2; the D is unclear. The CDR3 runs 13 residues. Trimming removed 0 bases at V and 6 bases at J, with 8 bases between. The germline CDR1 and CDR2 sequences are LNHNV and YYDKDF (reference sequence). The CDR3 coding sequence is TGTGCCACCAGCAGAGAGGAGGGAGATGGCTACACCTTC. Protein product: CATSREEGDGYTF. The entire variable domain, with the rest obtained from reference TRBV15 and TRBJ1-2, is as follows: DAMVIQNPRYQVTQFGKPVTLSCSQTLNHNVMYWYQQKSSQAPKLLFHYYDKDFNNEADTPDNFQSRRPNTSFCFLDIRSPGLGDTAMYLCATSREEGDGYTFGSGTRLTVV.

The chain employs TRBV7-9 and TRBJ2-1; 7 bases match TRBD1. Per germline, CDR1 SEHNR and CDR2 FQNEAQ (reference sequence). The CDR3 length is 14 residues. With V trimmed by 5 bases and J by 4 bases, 5 bases remained unmatched. In DNA, the CDR3 is TGTGCCAGCAGCAGGGGGCCTTCTTACAATGAGCAGTTCTTC. Translation gives CASSRGPSYNEQFF.

The J gene is TRBJ1-5, the V gene TRBV6-5; 7 nucleotides align to TRBD1. V dropped 0 bases and J dropped 2; count of bases not matched to a gene: 4. Germline lookup yields CDR1 MNHEY and CDR2 SVGAGI. The CDR3 length is 16 residues. CDR3 bases: TGTGCCAGCAGTTACTCGAGGGGGCGCGGCAATCAGCCCCAGCATTTT. This gives the protein CASSYSRGRGNQPQHF.

This sequence joins TRBV5-4 and TRBJ1-1; D unclear. There are 13 residues in the CDR3. Germline V gene data show CDR1 as SGHNT and CDR2 as YYREEE (reference sequence). V was pared by 0 bases and J by 4 bases, with 7 bases between. CDR3 in DNA: TGTGCCAGCAGCTTGGGACCGCTCACTGAAGCTTTCTTT. It specifies CASSLGPLTEAFF.

V and J are TRBV7-9 and TRBJ2-3; TRBD1 matches at 10 bases. The CDR3 consists of 15 residues. V trimming: 4 bases; J trimming: 3 bases; junction bases outside the gene matches: 4. Per the germline V gene, CDR1 is SEHNR and CDR2 is FQNEAQ (reference sequence). As DNA, the CDR3 is TGTGCCAGCAGCTCGACAGGGGGCGCGACAGATACGCAGTATTTT. Residues: CASSSTGGATDTQYF.